The 11 T cell receptor beta chains below all came from one sample that was sequenced in a study of a mutant IDH1 vaccine in newly diagnosed glioma. Which antigens these TCRs recognize remains unknown. Produced via immunoSEQ multiplex PCR; TCRdb's table is partial and in-frame only. The sample has 120,000 or so clones; over 75% are singletons. Described time point: week 11, during vaccination. Mutant IDH1 20-mer peptide, at 300 ug, made up each vaccine dose, with topical imiquimod. Specimen: PBMCs, collected from a glioma patient whose treatment included an IDH1 peptide vaccine. The receptors come from a man aged 40-49 years with glioma.

This clone was detected once. This chain joins TRBV5-1 and TRBJ2-3, with D perhaps TRBD2 (6 bases). V lost 4 bases and J 0 bases, leaving 18 bases between the germline ends. The CDR3 consists of 17 residues. The germline gives CDR1 SGHRS, CDR2 YFSETQ. The CDR3 loop is CASSNPTGRPSTDTQYF. In DNA form, the CDR3 reads TGCGCCAGCAGCAACCCCACCGGGAGACCGAGCACAGATACGCAGTATTTT.

The rearrangement uses TRBV28 and TRBJ2-7; D is unresolved. From germline, CDR1 is MDHEN and CDR2 SYDVKM. CDR3 size: 14 residues. Trimming took off 2 bases at V and 6 bases at J, with 14 bases between the two ends. The CDR3 loop is CASSLKPGRGEQYF. The CDR3 DNA reads TGTGCCAGCAGTTTAAAGCCGGGCCGTGGCGAGCAGTACTTC.

The rearrangement links TRBV14 to TRBJ1-2; no definite D call. CDR1 is SGHDN and CDR2 is FVKESK in the germline V gene. The CDR3 contains 13 residues. Between the trimmed V and J ends, which lost 2 bases and 6 bases, there was a span of 10 bases. The CDR3 sequence is CASSQIGRDGYTF. The DNA for the CDR3 is TGTGCCAGCAGCCAAATAGGGCGGGATGGCTACACCTTC.

The V and J genes are TRBV25-1 and TRBJ2-7, with a possible D match to TRBD2 (5 bases). This CDR3 is built from 17 residues. The V gene's germline CDR1 is MGHDK and CDR2 SYGVNS. Trimming left V 5 bases short and J 5 bases short, with 25 bases between. CDR3 sequence: CASSPRRRPPIPHEQYF. CDR3 DNA: TGTGCCAGCAGTCCCCGAAGGAGGCCCCCAATCCCCCACGAGCAGTACTTC.

The genes are TRBV29-1 and TRBJ2-7, with a tentative D call TRBD1 (6 bases). This CDR3 has 15 residues. V was pared by 5 bases and J by 2 bases, with 19 bases between. The germline V gene encodes CDR1 SQVTM and CDR2 ANQGSEA. CDR3 bases: TGCAGCGTTTCCGGGACACTTCTGGGGACCTACGAGCAGTACTTC. Its protein product is CSVSGTLLGTYEQYF.

V usage is TRBV7-3 and J usage is TRBJ2-3; TRBD1 aligns across 7 bases. Germline-derived CDR1 and CDR2 are SGHTA and FQGTGA. The CDR3 has 15 amino acids. J gave up 1 base and V 6 bases, and 7 bases lay outside the gene matches. The CDR3 DNA reads TGTGCCAGCAGGTCAACGGGGACAGGCACAGATACGCAGTATTTT. Protein sequence: CASRSTGTGTDTQYF.

This chain joins TRBV7-9 and TRBJ1-2, with 7 nucleotides matching TRBD1. The V gene end was trimmed by 2 bases and the J gene end by 4 bases; junction bases not matched to a gene: 10. The CDR3 length is 16 residues. CDR1 is SEHNR, CDR2 FQNEAQ, per germline (reference sequence). CDR3 protein: CASSLISTGPGYGYTF. CDR3 coding DNA: TGTGCCAGCAGCTTAATCTCGACAGGGCCGGGCTATGGCTACACCTTC.

The V and J genes are TRBV18 and TRBJ2-3; D is perhaps TRBD2 (6 bases). The ends were cut back, 1 base at V and 1 base at J, with 9 bases in the middle. Germline V gene sequence: CDR1 KGHSH, CDR2 LQKENI. This CDR3 spans 15 amino acids. The CDR3 DNA reads TGTGCCAGCTCACCACGGGCTAGCGGCACAGATACGCAGTATTTT. Amino acid sequence: CASSPRASGTDTQYF.

This clone appeared a few times. The chain uses TRBV6-5 and TRBJ1-1; D unresolved. V lost 7 bases, J lost 4 bases, and 13 bases lay in between. Germline CDR1 MNHEY, CDR2 SVGAGI. CDR3 length: 13 residues. The CDR3 sequence is CASTMGPGTEAFF. DNA of the CDR3: TGTGCCAGCACCATGGGCCCCGGCACTGAAGCTTTCTTT.

The genes are TRBV27 and TRBJ2-3; D is perhaps TRBD2 (5 bases). V dropped 4 bases and J dropped 5 bases, with 13 bases sitting between them. The CDR3 runs 14 residues. The germline V gene has CDR1 MNHEY and CDR2 SMNVEV (reference sequence). The CDR3 DNA sequence: TGTGCCAGCAGTTCCTATCGAGGGCTAGATACGCAGTATTTT. As protein: CASSSYRGLDTQYF.

The chain joins TRBV10-1 to TRBJ2-6; 7 bases map to TRBD1. The junction had 7 bases not matched to a gene; V was cut back by 6 bases and J by 2 bases. The germline V gene has CDR1 WNHNN and CDR2 SYGVQD (reference sequence). The CDR3 consists of 16 residues. CDR3 protein: CASRGQVGPGANVLTF. In DNA form, the CDR3 reads TGCGCCAGCAGAGGACAGGTGGGCCCTGGGGCCAACGTCCTGACTTTC.